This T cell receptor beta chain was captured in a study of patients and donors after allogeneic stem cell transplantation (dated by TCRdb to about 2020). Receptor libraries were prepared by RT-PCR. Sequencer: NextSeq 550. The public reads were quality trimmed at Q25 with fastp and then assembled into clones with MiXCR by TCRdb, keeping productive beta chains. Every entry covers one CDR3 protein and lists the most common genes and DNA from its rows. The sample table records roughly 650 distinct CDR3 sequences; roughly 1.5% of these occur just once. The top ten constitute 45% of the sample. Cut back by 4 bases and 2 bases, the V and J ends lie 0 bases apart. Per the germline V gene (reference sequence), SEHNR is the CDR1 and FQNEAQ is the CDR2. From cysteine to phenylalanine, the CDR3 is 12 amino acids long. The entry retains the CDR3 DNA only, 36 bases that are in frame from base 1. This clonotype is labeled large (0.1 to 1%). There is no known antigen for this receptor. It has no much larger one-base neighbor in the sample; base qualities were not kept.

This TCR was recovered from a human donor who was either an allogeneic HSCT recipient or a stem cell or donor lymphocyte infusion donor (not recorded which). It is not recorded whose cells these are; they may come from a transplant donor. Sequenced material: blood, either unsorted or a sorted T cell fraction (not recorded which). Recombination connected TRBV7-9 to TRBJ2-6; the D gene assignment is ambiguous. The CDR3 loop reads CASSSGANVLTF. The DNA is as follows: TGTGCCAGCAGCTCTGGGGCCAACGTCCTGACTTTC.